The 15 T cell receptor beta chains below all came from one sample that was sequenced in a study of cytomegalovirus exposure and HLA in healthy donors. Sequencing used immunoSEQ multiplex PCR; TCRdb keeps in-frame clones, though not all of them. The profile covers some 140,000 clones, with approximately 85% appearing a single time and almost 1.5% taken by the ten largest. The specimen sequenced was PBMCs. The receptors derive from a woman aged 30 to 39 in good health and CMV-seronegative.

The chain's CDR3 is CASRLAFLTENIQYF. DNA for the CDR3: TGTGCAAGTCGCTTAGCCTTCCTGACAGAAAACATTCAGTACTTC. This rearrangement joins TRBV12-2 to TRBJ2-4; TRBD1 is the table's D call and was not checked against the DNA. TRBV12-2 is a pseudogene segment. CDR3 size: 15 residues.

This clone was detected a few times. The chain links TRBV19 to TRBJ2-2, with 10 nucleotides matching TRBD1. The CDR3 length is 14 residues. Germline V gives CDR1 LNHDA, CDR2 SQIVND (reference sequence). Trimming took 9 bases from V and 3 from J; bases not matched to a gene: 4. CDR3 in DNA: TGTGCCAGCCGACAGGGGGCGGACACCGGGGAGCTGTTTTTT. It is translated as CASRQGADTGELFF.

The rearrangement uses TRBV28 and TRBJ2-7; TRBD1 matches at 8 bases. Trimming cost V 4 bases and J 3 bases; bases outside gene matches: 14. Germline CDR1 is MDHEN and CDR2 is SYDVKM. The CDR3 spans 17 residues. The CDR3 reads CASSSPPGLTGDYEQYF. CDR3 coding DNA: TGTGCCAGCAGTTCCCCCCCCGGACTGACAGGGGACTACGAGCAGTACTTC.

This chain connects TRBV7-6 to TRBJ1-6; 7 nucleotides line up with TRBD1. This CDR3 contains 13 residues. V gave up 4 bases and J gave up 7 bases; unmatched junction bases: 1. Germline V gene data show CDR1 as SGHVS and CDR2 as FNYEAQ. As DNA, the CDR3 is TGTGCCAGCAGCTCGACAGGGAATTCACCCCTCCACTTT. It yields the protein CASSSTGNSPLHF.

The chain employs TRBV4-3 and TRBJ1-1; possible D gene TRBD1, 6 bases. V was trimmed by 3 bases and J by 7 bases, leaving 12 bases between them. Germline CDR1 reads LGHNA; CDR2 reads YSLEER. The CDR3 consists of 13 residues. The CDR3 coding sequence is TGCGCCAGCAGCCAGTCCGGGACACATGAAGCTTTCTTT. Its translation is CASSQSGTHEAFF.

This clone came up once. The rearrangement joins TRBV11-2 to TRBJ2-3, with D possibly being TRBD2 (5 bases). The CDR3 length is 13 residues. In germline, CDR1 is SGHAT, CDR2 FQNNGV. V was trimmed by 5 bases and J by 6 bases, leaving 12 bases between them. CDR3 DNA sequence: TGTGCCAGCAGCCCGGAACTAGGGGATACGCAGTATTTT. This encodes CASSPELGDTQYF.

This clone appeared once. The CDR3 sequence: CAWSFGTPGGFGYTF. The CDR3 coding sequence is TGTGCCTGGAGTTTTGGGACTCCAGGTGGTTTTGGCTACACCTTC. The chain recombines TRBV30 with TRBJ1-2, with D tentatively TRBD1 (5 bases). V was shortened by 2 bases and J by 7 bases, with 20 bases between the two germline ends. Looked up from germline, CDR1 is GTSNPN and CDR2 is SVGIG (reference sequence). The CDR3 loop spans 15 amino acids.

By share of the sample, this clone is medium-sized. This chain links TRBV7-6 with TRBJ1-6, with TRBD1 identical over 9 bases. V lost 5 bases to trimming and J lost 6 bases; unmatched junction nucleotides: 8. The CDR3 has 16 amino acids. Germline-derived CDR1 and CDR2 are SGHVS and FNYEAQ. CDR3 sequence: CASSNQGTGTNSPLHF. The CDR3 DNA sequence: TGTGCCAGCAGCAACCAAGGGACAGGGACTAATTCACCCCTCCACTTT. Combining the CDR3 with reference TRBV7-6 and TRBJ1-6 gives the whole variable domain GAGVSQSPRYKVTKRGQDVALRCDPISGHVSLYWYRQALGQGPEFLTYFNYEAQQDKSGLPNDRFSAERPEGSISTLTIQRTEQRDSAMYRCASSNQGTGTNSPLHFGNGTRLTVT.

This chain uses TRBV27 with TRBJ2-1; D may be TRBD2 (5 bases). CDR1 is MNHEY, CDR2 SMNVEV, per germline (reference sequence). This CDR3 contains 14 residues. The ends were cut back, 6 bases at V and 0 bases at J, with 9 bases in the middle. The CDR3 reads CASSISVSYNEQFF. The CDR3 DNA reads TGTGCCAGCAGCATTAGCGTCTCCTACAATGAGCAGTTCTTC.

This clone appeared a single time. The chain is built from TRBV28 and TRBJ2-3; 7 bases align to TRBD1. The germline gives CDR1 MDHEN, CDR2 SYDVKM. Unmatched junction bases numbered 11, after V lost 8 bases and J lost 6 bases. The length of the CDR3 is 14 residues. The CDR3 nucleotides read TGTGCCAGCCGAGGACAGGTGTGGCGGGATACGCAGTATTTT. Its protein is CASRGQVWRDTQYF.

V is TRBV5-6 and J is TRBJ2-5, with TRBD1 matching 9 bases. CDR1 and CDR2 (germline): SGHDT, YYEEEE. The junction had 5 bases not matched to a gene; V was cut back by 3 bases and J by 5 bases. The CDR3 is 14 residues long. CDR3 in amino acids: CASSYGQGQETQYF. The CDR3 nucleotides read TGTGCCAGCAGCTACGGACAGGGGCAGGAGACCCAGTACTTC.

This clone was detected many times. V is TRBV28 and J is TRBJ2-1; D ambiguous. The CDR3 runs 12 residues. V lost 1 base, J lost 6 bases, and 4 bases lay in between. The germline V gene encodes CDR1 MDHEN and CDR2 SYDVKM. The CDR3 loop reads CASSLLANEQFF. Here the CDR3 DNA reads TGTGCCAGCAGTTTATTAGCCAATGAGCAGTTCTTC.

The chain joins TRBV15 to TRBJ1-6, with a possible D match to TRBD1 (5 bases). Germline V gene sequence: CDR1 LNHNV, CDR2 YYDKDF (reference sequence). The CDR3 covers 15 residues. Trimming took 3 bases from V and 9 from J, leaving 15 bases between them. CDR3 region: CATSRGGGMLSPLHF. CDR3 sequence (DNA): TGTGCCACCAGCAGGGGCGGGGGTATGCTTTCACCCCTCCACTTT.

This chain links TRBV5-6 with TRBJ2-2, with TRBD1 identical over 8 bases. CDR1 is SGHDT and CDR2 is YYEEEE in the germline V gene. V lost 1 base, J lost 6 bases, and 8 bases stayed unmatched. There are 16 residues in the CDR3. As DNA, the CDR3 is TGTGCCAGCAGCTTGTCCCCAGGGGGCTATTCCGGGGAGCTGTTTTTT. Protein product: CASSLSPGGYSGELFF.

V is TRBV10-3 and J is TRBJ2-3, with 8 bases lining up with TRBD2. Trimming cost V 2 bases and J 2 bases; bases outside gene matches: 3. Germline V lookup: CDR1 ENHRY, CDR2 SYGVKD. The CDR3 contains 15 residues. The CDR3 DNA is TGTGCCATCAGTGAGGACGGGGGGGACACAGATACGCAGTATTTT. Translation: CAISEDGGDTDTQYF.